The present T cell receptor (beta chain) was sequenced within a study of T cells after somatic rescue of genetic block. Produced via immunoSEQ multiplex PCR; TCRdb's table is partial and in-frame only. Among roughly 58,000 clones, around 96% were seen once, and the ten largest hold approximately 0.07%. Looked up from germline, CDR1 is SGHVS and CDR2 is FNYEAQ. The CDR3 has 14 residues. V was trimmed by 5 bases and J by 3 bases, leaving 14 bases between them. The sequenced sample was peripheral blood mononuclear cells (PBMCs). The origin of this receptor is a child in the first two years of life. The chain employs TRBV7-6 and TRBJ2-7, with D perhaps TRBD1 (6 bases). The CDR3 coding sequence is TGTGCCAGCAGCCCCGCGACAGGAATCTACGAGCAGTACTTC. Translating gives CASSPATGIYEQYF.